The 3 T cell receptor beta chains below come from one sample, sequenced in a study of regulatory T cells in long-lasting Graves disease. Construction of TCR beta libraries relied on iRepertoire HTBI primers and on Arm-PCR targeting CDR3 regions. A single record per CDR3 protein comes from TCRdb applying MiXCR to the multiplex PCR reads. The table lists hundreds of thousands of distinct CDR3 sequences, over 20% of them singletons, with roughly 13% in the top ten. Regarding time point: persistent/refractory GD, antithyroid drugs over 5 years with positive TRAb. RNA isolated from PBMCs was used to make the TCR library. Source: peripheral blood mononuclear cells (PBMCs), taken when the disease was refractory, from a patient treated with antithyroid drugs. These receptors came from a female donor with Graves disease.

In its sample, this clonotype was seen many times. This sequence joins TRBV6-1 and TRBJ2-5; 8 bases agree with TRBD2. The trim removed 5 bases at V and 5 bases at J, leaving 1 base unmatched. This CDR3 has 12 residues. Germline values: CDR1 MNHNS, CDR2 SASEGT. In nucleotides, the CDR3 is TGTGCCAGCAGTACGGGGGGGGAGACCCAGTACTTC. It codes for CASSTGGETQYF.

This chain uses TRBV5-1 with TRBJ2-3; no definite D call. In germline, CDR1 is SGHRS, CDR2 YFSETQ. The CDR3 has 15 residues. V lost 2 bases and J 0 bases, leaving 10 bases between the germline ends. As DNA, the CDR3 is TGCGCCAGCAGCTTTGGGTCGGCTAGCACAGATACGCAGTATTTT. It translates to CASSFGSASTDTQYF.

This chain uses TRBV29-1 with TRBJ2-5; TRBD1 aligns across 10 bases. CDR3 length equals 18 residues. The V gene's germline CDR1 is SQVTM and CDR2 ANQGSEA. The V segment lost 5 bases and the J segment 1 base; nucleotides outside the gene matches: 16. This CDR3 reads CSVSLLTGGRPRQETQYF. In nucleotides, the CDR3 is TGCAGCGTTAGTCTACTGACAGGGGGCAGGCCCCGCCAAGAGACCCAGTACTTC.